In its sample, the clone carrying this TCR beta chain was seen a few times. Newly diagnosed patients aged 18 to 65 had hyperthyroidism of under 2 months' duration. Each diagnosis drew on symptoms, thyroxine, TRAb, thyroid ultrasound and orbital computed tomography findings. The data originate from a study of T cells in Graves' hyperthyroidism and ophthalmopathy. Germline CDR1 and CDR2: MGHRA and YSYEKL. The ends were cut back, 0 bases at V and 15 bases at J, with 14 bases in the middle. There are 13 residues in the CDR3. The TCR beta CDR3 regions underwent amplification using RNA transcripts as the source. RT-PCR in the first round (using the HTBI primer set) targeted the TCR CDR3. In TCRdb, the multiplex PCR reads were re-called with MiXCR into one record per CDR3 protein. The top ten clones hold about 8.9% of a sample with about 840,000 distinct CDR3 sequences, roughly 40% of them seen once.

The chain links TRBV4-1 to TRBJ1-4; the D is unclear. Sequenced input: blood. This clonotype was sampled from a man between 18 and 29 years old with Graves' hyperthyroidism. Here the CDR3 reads CASSQDQRSPMFF. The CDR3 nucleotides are TGCGCCAGCAGCCAAGATCAGCGATCCCCGATGTTTTTT.